This TCR beta chain was found in a study of OX40 agonist ivuxolimab in advanced cancers. The overall study: Patients were treated with ivuxolimab, an agonistic anti-OX40 (CD134) antibody. Patients in the trial were receiving intravenous ivuxolimab every 2 weeks, at doses of 0.01 to 10 mg/kg.

Repertoires were generated with immunoSEQ multiplex PCR, while TCRdb's copy carries only in-frame clones and drops some. This table has about 40,000 clones, around four fifths appearing once. CDR3 length equals 15 residues. Germline CDR1 is SGHNT and CDR2 is YENEEA. V dropped 5 bases and J dropped 7; count of bases not matched to a gene: 8. This chain links TRBV11-3 with TRBJ2-1; 10 bases agree with TRBD1. This receptor was obtained from an adult with an advanced solid tumor such as melanoma, head and neck, liver or kidney cancer. Sample: CD4+ or CD8+ T cells sorted from blood, taken in a trial of the OX40 agonist ivuxolimab. The DNA for the CDR3 is TGTGCCAGCAGCCCACGACAGGGGGCGAGAAATGAGCAGTTCTTC. This translates into CASSPRQGARNEQFF.